Sequencing of this TCR beta chain was carried out in a study of blood T cells in healthy people across ages (dated by TCRdb to between 2014 and 2016). For the wider study: In model experiments, roughly one uniquely barcoded TCR beta cDNA molecule per two T cells was captured by template switching. Four age groups were formed from the donors: young (average about 15 years), middle-aged (just under 40), aged (about 68) and long-lived (roughly 88). To avoid experimental bias, donors of different ages were randomly spread across the sequencing lanes. The study measured age-related changes in TCR beta repertoire diversity using deep sequencing normalized with unique cDNA molecular identifiers. Using the same blood draw, the study looked at two additional independent replicas of 1 million unique cDNA reads for two donors, one aged 18 to 30 and the other aged 80 or older.

Overall results and qualifications from the work: Because donor CMV infection status was unknown, age-related changes in expanded clonotypes were potentially confounded. Estimates of total diversity based on one million sequenced T cells were regarded as lower bounds and as underestimates. The long-lived group showed more naive CD4+ T cells, fewer expanded clones and increased TCR diversity than the aged group, suggesting age selection. Conclusive comparison of naive and antigen-experienced compartments was prevented by the profiling of bulk unsorted PBMCs. A strong correlation was found between observed TCR beta diversity and the percentage of naive T cells measured by flow cytometry. Observed TCR beta diversity per million T cells fell roughly linearly with age, and a significant reduction was already apparent by age roughly 40.

Library construction relied on 5' RACE. Sequencing took place on an Illumina HiSeq 2500. A second PCR of roughly 7 to 12 cycles was performed with a sample-barcoded 5' primer and a J-beta primer mix. Each TCR beta cDNA molecule received a unique molecular identifier from a template-switch 5' adaptor carrying 12 random nucleotides. At least 2.5 million CDR3-containing paired-end reads were obtained from each sample. The Mint cDNA synthesis kit, primed by a TRBC-specific oligonucleotide, was used to synthesize first-strand cDNA from all RNA. Following uracil-DNA glycosylase treatment, a first 18-cycle PCR with universal primers M1SS and BC2_uni_R was performed on all cDNA. The authors processed their data as follows. Each sample was normalized by randomly selecting 1 million high-quality reads, each carrying a distinct molecular identifier. Reads with shared molecular identifiers were discarded instead of being binned into consensus sequences. MiTCR, with a Q25 quality threshold and the strictest error-elimination algorithm, was used for CDR3 identification, clonotype clustering and error correction. A nonparametric unseen species model with Euler transformation was used to estimate a lower bound on total TCR beta diversity. TCRdb reworked the public reads: Q25 trimming with fastp, MiXCR clone assembly, productive beta chains retained. Identical CDR3 proteins give one entry, which carries the most common genes and DNA. It is TCRdb's table, rather than the study itself, that gives the V and J calls and clone size. The sample yields approximately 810,000 distinct CDR3 sequences; around 30% were counted once. Together, the top ten hold roughly a sixth of the sample.

The junction shows trimming of 6 bases on V and 3 bases on J, plus 8 bases between the germline ends. The CDR3 has 13 amino acids, counting the end cysteine and phenylalanine. Here the CDR3 DNA is all that survives: 39 bases in frame from base 1. CDR1 and CDR2 are drawn from the germline V gene: MNHEY, SVGAGI. As to this clonotype: Its antigen remains unidentified. No quality values exist for individual bases; no much larger clone is one base distant.

Donors were 39 systemically healthy Caucasian individuals from Russia aged roughly 6 to 100 years. Each donor gave 8 to 10 milliliters of peripheral blood, drawn into EDTA-treated Vacutainer tubes. Ficoll-Paque density-gradient centrifugation was used to isolate PBMCs, with at least 6 million per sample. Trizol reagent was used to extract total RNA from the PBMCs, yielding at least 6 micrograms per sample. The percentages of naive CD45RAhigh/CD27high T cells were determined by flow cytometry on a PBMC aliquot from every donor. The chain couples TRBV6-5 to TRBJ2-2; the D segment cannot be called with confidence. The clonotype comes from an elderly woman in good health. The specimen was blood. The CDR3 here reads CASRRPHTGELFF. The nucleotide sequence is TGTGCCAGCAGACGGCCGCACACCGGGGAGCTGTTTTTT.